This T cell receptor beta chain was identified during a study of HIV-infected patients and healthy controls. J lost 5 bases, V lost 1 base, and 16 bases had no gene match. The CDR3 loop spans 18 amino acids. Germline CDR1 and CDR2: MGHRA and YSYEKL. Around 500 ng RNA was reverse transcribed with alpha and beta constant-region primers. Using multiplexing indices, alpha and beta chain libraries were generated apart by chain-specific third strand synthesis. In TCRdb, the 5' RACE reads were re-called with MiXCR into one record per CDR3 protein. The sample yields 10,000 to 15,000 distinct CDR3 sequences, under 13% seen once. No cell fractionation was done, so the repertoire covers all unsorted peripheral blood T cells. This clonotype was counted many times.

The TCR originated in an adult in good health. Sequencing was carried out using blood. The rearrangement links TRBV4-1 to TRBJ2-7; 8 nucleotides line up with TRBD2. CDR3: CASSQVISVAGGRNEQYF. The CDR3, as DNA: TGCGCCAGCAGCCAAGTCATCTCAGTGGCGGGAGGACGAAACGAGCAGTACTTC.